One sample yielded the 14 T cell receptor beta chains listed below, sequenced in a study of identical twins. TCRdb called the 5' RACE reads again in MiXCR, with one record for every CDR3 protein. The table has under 900,000 distinct CDR3 sequences, around an eighth seen once. This sample also belongs to another study, concerning yellow fever vaccine responses in identical twins.

Sample: PBMCs. These TCRs come from a woman younger than 35 in good health.

V gene TRBV6-6 combines with J gene TRBJ1-1; D may be TRBD1 (5 bases). With 6 bases removed from V and 2 bases from J, the gap between germline ends came to 10 bases. Germline lookup yields CDR1 MNHNY and CDR2 SVGAGI (reference sequence). CDR3 length: 13 amino acids. The CDR3, as DNA: TGTGCCAGCAGGACAGACCTAAACACTGAAGCTTTCTTT. Protein: CASRTDLNTEAFF.

The chain recombines TRBV7-9 with TRBJ2-5; perhaps TRBD2 as D (6 bases). Trimming left V 3 bases short and J 7 bases short, with 15 bases between. The CDR3 totals 14 residues. The germline V gene has CDR1 SEHNR and CDR2 FQNEAQ (reference sequence). Here the CDR3 reads CASSFGALGGTQYF. CDR3 in DNA: TGTGCCAGCAGCTTCGGCGCGTTGGGGGGGACCCAGTACTTC.

This clonotype was counted only a few times. The chain links TRBV5-1 to TRBJ2-5, with D unclear. Germline values: CDR1 SGHRS, CDR2 YFSETQ. Trimming removed 3 bases at V and 5 bases at J, with 17 bases between. This CDR3 spans 15 amino acids. CDR3 amino acids: CASSSTTSVWETQYF. For the CDR3, the DNA is TGCGCCAGCAGCTCGACCACATCAGTCTGGGAGACCCAGTACTTC.

The chain joins TRBV10-3 to TRBJ2-1; D is possibly TRBD1 (6 bases). In germline, CDR1 is ENHRY, CDR2 SYGVKD. The CDR3 runs to 13 residues. Trimming shortened V by 4 bases and J by 2 bases, and 6 bases separated the two germline ends. Here the CDR3 reads CAISGTAYNEQFF. The CDR3 nucleotides read TGTGCCATCAGTGGGACAGCCTACAATGAGCAGTTCTTC.

The chain carries TRBV4-1 and TRBJ2-1; TRBD2 aligns across 12 bases. Germline CDR1 and CDR2: MGHRA and YSYEKL. After removal of 3 bases from V and 2 bases from J, the junction contained 8 bases not matched to a gene. This CDR3 contains 18 residues. The CDR3 sequence: CASSQPTLAGGPYNEQFF. DNA of the CDR3: TGCGCCAGCAGCCAGCCAACCCTAGCGGGAGGGCCCTACAATGAGCAGTTCTTC.

The chain combines TRBV11-3 with TRBJ2-1; D is perhaps TRBD2 (5 bases). This CDR3 contains 16 residues. The ends were cut back, 1 base at V and 7 bases at J, with 17 bases in the middle. Germline CDR1 reads SGHNT; CDR2 reads YENEEA. The CDR3 DNA is TGTGCCAGCAGCTTAGGCGGCCACAGATCGGGGAATGAGCAGTTCTTC. This gives the protein CASSLGGHRSGNEQFF.

This clonotype was counted ten times or more. V and J are TRBV2 and TRBJ1-1; perhaps TRBD1 as D (5 bases). V shed 4 bases and J shed 0 bases, with 6 bases lying between them. Germline V lookup: CDR1 SNHLY, CDR2 FYNNEI. The CDR3 consists of 13 residues. CDR3 DNA: TGTGCCAGCAGTGGACAGTTGAACACTGAAGCTTTCTTT. Protein: CASSGQLNTEAFF.

The gene calls are TRBV28 and TRBJ2-3; 7 nucleotides line up with TRBD2. Trimming at V came to 3 bases and at J to 6 bases, leaving 9 bases not matched to a gene. The CDR3 extends over 15 amino acids. Germline values: CDR1 MDHEN, CDR2 SYDVKM. In nucleotides, the CDR3 is TGTGCCAGCAGTTTTTGGCGGGAGAGTACGGATACGCAGTATTTT. Translating it yields CASSFWRESTDTQYF.

The chain has TRBV9 and TRBJ2-6; D not certain. Germline V gives CDR1 SGDLS, CDR2 YYNGEE. This CDR3 has 18 residues. The germline V and J ends were trimmed by 4 bases and 0 bases, with 17 bases remaining between them. The CDR3 reads CASSPRDDGASGANVLTF. CDR3 nucleotides: TGTGCCAGCAGCCCCCGTGATGACGGAGCCTCTGGGGCCAACGTCCTGACTTTC.

This chain connects TRBV24-1 to TRBJ2-3; D possibly uses TRBD1 or TRBD2 (5 bases each). This CDR3 is built from 16 residues. Between the trimmed V and J ends, which lost 4 bases and 5 bases, there was a span of 18 bases. The germline V gene encodes CDR1 KGHDR and CDR2 SFDVKD. The CDR3 sequence: CATSDFGRQGEDTQYF. In nucleotides, the CDR3 is TGTGCCACCAGTGACTTTGGCCGGCAGGGAGAAGATACGCAGTATTTT.

At least ten counts were recorded for this clonotype. The rearrangement uses TRBV12-3 or TRBV12-4 and TRBJ2-7; 8 bases are shared with TRBD2. The J segment lost 3 bases and the V segment lost 6 bases, leaving 10 bases of the junction unmatched. This CDR3 has 15 residues. The CDR3 nucleotides are TGTGCCAGCAGCCGTTTGGGACTAGTAGGCTACGAGCAGTACTTC. This encodes CASSRLGLVGYEQYF.

This clonotype was detected only a few times. The chain couples TRBV7-8 to TRBJ2-1; unclear D gene. Germline V gene sequence: CDR1 SGHVS, CDR2 FQNEAQ. This CDR3 is 10 amino acids long. Between the trimmed V and J ends, which lost 5 bases and 10 bases, there was a span of 6 bases. CDR3 nucleotide sequence: TGTGCCAGCAGCGACTCGGAGCAGTTCTTC. Amino acids: CASSDSEQFF.

This clonotype was counted a few times. The chain uses TRBV7-9 and TRBJ2-5; D remains ambiguous. Germline lookup yields CDR1 SEHNR and CDR2 FQNEAQ (reference sequence). V gave up 7 bases and J gave up 1 base, with 10 bases separating them. This CDR3 has 13 residues. CDR3 sequence reads: CASTLDGQETQYF. Here the CDR3 DNA reads TGTGCCAGCACCCTGGACGGCCAAGAGACCCAGTACTTC.

This clonotype has just a few counts. The J gene is TRBJ1-5, the V gene TRBV24-1; a weak D match, TRBD1 (6 bases). Trimming took 2 bases from V and 4 from J, leaving 14 bases between them. Germline V CDR1 and CDR2: KGHDR, SFDVKD. The CDR3 is 16 amino acids. Written as DNA, the CDR3 is TGTGCCACCAGTGATTCAACAGGGAGGTCAAATCAGCCCCAGCATTTT. Translating gives CATSDSTGRSNQPQHF.